The 32 T cell receptor beta chains in this list originate from one sample, sequenced in a study of cytotoxic CD8 clonotypes in ibrutinib-treated CLL. Only in-frame clones appear in the TCRdb table, and some are missing; sequencing was by immunoSEQ multiplex PCR. The table lists approximately 91,000 clones, about 76% of them singletons. The input for sequencing was PBMCs, taken after 12 months of ibrutinib treatment. The receptors come from a human donor with chronic lymphocytic leukemia.

This chain links TRBV28 with TRBJ1-5, with D perhaps matching TRBD1 (5 bases). Trimming shortened V by 5 bases and J by 5 bases, and 16 bases separated the two germline ends. There are 15 residues in the CDR3. Per the germline V gene, CDR1 is MDHEN and CDR2 is SYDVKM. CDR3 protein: CASSDLGRGDQPQHF. The CDR3 nucleotides are TGTGCCAGCAGTGACCTTGGACGGGGGGATCAGCCCCAGCATTTT.

The V and J genes are TRBV19 and TRBJ1-2; 8 nucleotides align to TRBD1. This CDR3 contains 13 residues. With V trimmed by 7 bases and J by 7 bases, 8 bases remained unmatched. Per the germline V gene, CDR1 is LNHDA and CDR2 is SQIVND (reference sequence). CDR3 sequence reads: CASTPETGVGYTF. CDR3 in DNA: TGTGCCAGTACCCCCGAGACAGGGGTTGGCTACACCTTC.

The rearrangement uses TRBV7-3 and TRBJ2-5; 10 bases are a match to TRBD2. The J segment lost 1 base and the V segment lost 5 bases, leaving 4 bases of the junction unmatched. The CDR3 covers 15 residues. Germline CDR1 is SGHTA and CDR2 is FQGTGA. The CDR3 DNA reads as TGTGCCAGCAGCCCCGTAGCGGGGGGCCAAGAGACCCAGTACTTC. This codes for CASSPVAGGQETQYF.

The chain joins TRBV5-1 to TRBJ2-2; D is unclear. V gave up 0 bases and J gave up 6 bases, with 12 bases separating them. This CDR3 is built from 15 residues. CDR1 is SGHRS and CDR2 is YFSETQ in the germline V gene. For the CDR3, the DNA is TGCGCCAGCAGCTTGGCTCCCCCTCGTGCCGGGGAGCTGTTTTTT. The encoded protein is CASSLAPPRAGELFF.

Only a few counts were recorded for this clone. The V and J genes are TRBV7-2 and TRBJ1-2; TRBD1 agrees at 10 bases. With 5 bases clipped from V and 4 bases from J, the junction kept 4 bases outside the gene matches. This CDR3 is built from 14 residues. Germline V gene sequence: CDR1 SGHTA, CDR2 FQGNSA. CDR3 bases: TGTGCCAGCAGCAAGCGGACAGGGGGCTATGGCTACACCTTC. It encodes CASSKRTGGYGYTF.

The chain uses TRBV18 and TRBJ2-5; D perhaps matches TRBD2 (6 bases). Deletions cut 0 bases from V and 5 bases from J, with 10 bases between. The CDR3 totals 14 residues. Germline V gene sequence: CDR1 KGHSH, CDR2 LQKENI. The CDR3 sequence is CASSPPAGRETQYF. The CDR3 nucleotides read TGTGCCAGCTCACCACCGGCGGGGAGGGAGACCCAGTACTTC.

The V call is TRBV10-3, the J call TRBJ1-5, with no clear D. Germline V lookup: CDR1 ENHRY, CDR2 SYGVKD. The CDR3 runs to 14 residues. Trimming removed 3 bases from V and 0 bases from J, with 6 bases in between. The CDR3 DNA reads TGTGCCATCAGTGAAAGGGCTAGCAATCAGCCCCAGCATTTT. Its protein product is CAISERASNQPQHF.

The gene calls are TRBV6-6 and TRBJ1-5; perhaps TRBD1 as D (6 bases). Trimming cost V 5 bases and J 0 bases, with 11 bases left between them. This CDR3 contains 15 residues. Germline CDR1 is MNHNY and CDR2 is SVGAGI (reference sequence). This CDR3 is CASSAEGGSNQPQHF. The CDR3 DNA reads TGTGCCAGCAGTGCCGAAGGGGGTAGCAATCAGCCCCAGCATTTT.

This chain connects TRBV18 to TRBJ1-1, with TRBD1 matching 8 bases. CDR1 is KGHSH, CDR2 LQKENI, per germline. The V segment lost 2 bases and the J segment 0 bases; nucleotides outside the gene matches: 5. This CDR3 is built from 16 residues. The CDR3 is CASSPGQGSMNTEAFF. Written as DNA, the CDR3 is TGTGCCAGCTCACCAGGACAGGGATCAATGAACACTGAAGCTTTCTTT.

This rearrangement joins TRBV7-9 to TRBJ2-7, with D unclear. Trimming removed 2 bases at V and 7 bases at J, with 12 bases between. The CDR3 has 13 residues. Germline V gives CDR1 SEHNR, CDR2 FQNEAQ (reference sequence). CDR3 in DNA: TGTGCCAGCAGCTTAAGGTCAATCGGGGAGCAGTACTTC. It translates to CASSLRSIGEQYF.

This rearrangement joins TRBV5-1 to TRBJ1-1, with D unresolved. This CDR3 is built from 13 residues. Looked up from germline, CDR1 is SGHRS and CDR2 is YFSETQ. V was shortened by 6 bases and J by 2 bases, with 11 bases between the two germline ends. The CDR3 bases are TGCGCCAGCACGGCAGGCTCAAACACTGAAGCTTTCTTT. Translating gives CASTAGSNTEAFF.

The V call is TRBV19, the J call TRBJ2-6; D ambiguous. Germline V lookup: CDR1 LNHDA, CDR2 SQIVND (reference sequence). Trimming cost V 5 bases and J 1 base, with 6 bases left between them. The CDR3 runs to 14 residues. Written as DNA, the CDR3 is TGTGCCAGTAGTCTTTTATCTGGGGCCAACGTCCTGACTTTC. Its translation: CASSLLSGANVLTF.

The chain combines TRBV2 with TRBJ2-2, with a weak D call TRBD2 (7 bases). Trimming removed 4 bases from V and 2 bases from J, with 11 bases in between. Germline loops: CDR1 SNHLY, CDR2 FYNNEI. The CDR3 has 15 amino acids. The CDR3 region has the DNA TGTGCCAGCAGTGGGCGGGGGCCCAACACCGGGGAGCTGTTTTTT. Protein product: CASSGRGPNTGELFF. The full variable domain, with the rest looked up from reference TRBV2 and TRBJ2-2, is EPEVTQTPSHQVTQMGQEVILRCVPISNHLYFYWYRQILGQKVEFLVSFYNNEISEKSEIFDDQFSVERPDGSNFTLKIRSTKLEDSAMYFCASSGRGPNTGELFFGEGSRLTVL.

This chain links TRBV18 with TRBJ1-6; 8 positions match TRBD1. This CDR3 has 15 residues. V gave up 3 bases and J gave up 11 bases; unmatched junction bases: 9. The germline V gene encodes CDR1 KGHSH and CDR2 LQKENI. The CDR3, as DNA: TGTGCCAGCTCACCCCCAGGGGGCCCCCAGACACCCCTCCACTTT. Protein product: CASSPPGGPQTPLHF.

The chain couples TRBV7-3 to TRBJ2-3; no clear D gene. The ends were cut back, 2 bases at V and 4 bases at J, with 4 bases in the middle. CDR3 length: 12 residues. Germline V gives CDR1 SGHTA, CDR2 FQGTGA. Written as DNA, the CDR3 is TGTGCCAGCAGCTTAGGTCCAGATACGCAGTATTTT. As protein: CASSLGPDTQYF.

This clone was seen a few times. The gene calls are TRBV5-6 and TRBJ2-1; D is unclear. CDR1 is SGHDT and CDR2 is YYEEEE in the germline V gene. This CDR3 spans 13 amino acids. The V gene lost 4 bases and the J gene lost 3 bases, with 8 bases spanning the gap. CDR3 coding DNA: TGTGCCAGCAGCCCATCCCTCTACAATGAGCAGTTCTTC. Protein sequence: CASSPSLYNEQFF.

The V gene is TRBV5-5, the J gene TRBJ2-5; 7 bases are a match to TRBD2. The CDR3 sequence is 15 residues long. CDR1 and CDR2 (germline): SGHKS, YYEKEE (reference sequence). With V trimmed by 0 bases and J by 1 base, 3 bases remained unmatched. The CDR3 region has the DNA TGTGCCAGCAGCTTGGGTAGCGGGCCCCAAGAGACCCAGTACTTC. This codes for CASSLGSGPQETQYF.

The chain uses TRBV7-8 and TRBJ2-7; D ambiguous. In germline, CDR1 is SGHVS, CDR2 FQNEAQ. The V gene lost 3 bases and the J gene lost 1 base, with 10 bases spanning the gap. The CDR3 is 14 amino acids. CDR3 region: CASSFSHGSYEQYF. CDR3 nucleotide sequence: TGTGCCAGCAGCTTCTCACACGGATCCTACGAGCAGTACTTC.

CDR3 loop: CASSETLYEQYF. CDR3 bases: TGTGCCAGCAGCGAGACCCTCTACGAGCAGTACTTC. V and J are TRBV7-9 and TRBJ2-7, with D unresolved. CDR1 and CDR2 (germline): SEHNR, FQNEAQ (reference sequence). The CDR3 is 12 amino acids. V was cut by 5 bases and J by 3 bases, with 8 bases left in between.

The rearrangement links TRBV10-2 to TRBJ2-3, with 7 positions matching TRBD1. The CDR3 covers 13 residues. CDR1 is WSHSY, CDR2 SAAADI, per germline. Trimming cost V 4 bases and J 8 bases; bases outside gene matches: 6. Here the CDR3 reads CASSGPAGGTQYF. The CDR3 DNA sequence: TGCGCCAGCAGTGGTCCGGCAGGGGGTACGCAGTATTTT.

V usage is TRBV5-5 and J usage is TRBJ1-1; 8 bases map to TRBD1. This CDR3 comprises 15 residues. V gave up 1 base and J gave up 1 base; unmatched junction bases: 3. Looked up from germline, CDR1 is SGHKS and CDR2 is YYEKEE (reference sequence). In DNA form, the CDR3 reads TGTGCCAGCAGCTTGTGGGGGACAGGGAACACTGAAGCTTTCTTT. Amino acids: CASSLWGTGNTEAFF.

The J gene is TRBJ1-2, the V gene TRBV7-2, with no clear D. V lost 0 bases to trimming and J lost 8 bases, with 13 bases between them. Germline V gives CDR1 SGHTA, CDR2 FQGNSA. The CDR3 has 14 residues. The CDR3 loop is CASSLAVGSRGYTF. CDR3 DNA: TGTGCCAGCAGCTTAGCGGTGGGGAGCCGGGGCTACACCTTC.

The gene calls are TRBV2 and TRBJ1-3; the D is unclear. Trimming took 0 bases from V and 4 from J, leaving 16 bases between them. Germline loops: CDR1 SNHLY, CDR2 FYNNEI. This CDR3 has 17 amino acids. CDR3 DNA: TGTGCCAGCAGTGAAGCGGCCCCATCACTAATGGGAAACACCATATATTTT. Its translation is CASSEAAPSLMGNTIYF. Supplemented by reference TRBV2 and TRBJ1-3, the full variable domain reads EPEVTQTPSHQVTQMGQEVILRCVPISNHLYFYWYRQILGQKVEFLVSFYNNEISEKSEIFDDQFSVERPDGSNFTLKIRSTKLEDSAMYFCASSEAAPSLMGNTIYFGEGSWLTVV.

The V call is TRBV27, the J call TRBJ1-1; TRBD1 is a possible D gene (5 bases). Trimming left V 0 bases short and J 0 bases short, with 8 bases between. The CDR3 length is 15 residues. Germline V gene lookup returns CDR1 MNHEY and CDR2 SMNVEV (reference sequence). CDR3 loop: CASSLSGVLNTEAFF. The CDR3 DNA reads TGTGCCAGCAGTTTATCGGGGGTCTTGAACACTGAAGCTTTCTTT.

The rearrangement uses TRBV5-1 and TRBJ1-1; no clear D. There are 13 residues in the CDR3. Germline V gene lookup returns CDR1 SGHRS and CDR2 YFSETQ. Trimming took off 1 base at V and 3 bases at J, with 7 bases between the two ends. The CDR3 here is CASSLYGDTEAFF. In DNA form, the CDR3 reads TGCGCCAGCAGCTTGTATGGGGACACTGAAGCTTTCTTT.

The chain carries TRBV7-2 and TRBJ2-1; the D call may be TRBD1 or TRBD2 (5 bases each). This CDR3 spans 14 amino acids. Germline CDR1 reads SGHTA; CDR2 reads FQGNSA. Trimming shortened V by 5 bases and J by 8 bases, and 16 bases separated the two germline ends. CDR3 in DNA: TGTGCCAGCAGCCCGGGACCCACCGGCTATGAGCAGTTCTTC. Its protein is CASSPGPTGYEQFF.

CDR3 residues: CASSQGRAYEQYF. Here the CDR3 DNA reads TGCGCCAGCAGCCAAGGCAGGGCTTACGAGCAGTACTTC. The chain joins TRBV4-1 to TRBJ2-7, with a weak D call TRBD1 (5 bases). The V gene's germline CDR1 is MGHRA and CDR2 YSYEKL. The ends were cut back, 1 base at V and 4 bases at J, with 8 bases in the middle. This CDR3 is built from 13 residues.

J is TRBJ1-5 and V is TRBV2, with 8 bases fitting TRBD1. The length of the CDR3 is 13 residues. The ends lost 10 bases at V and 5 bases at J; junction bases unmatched: 7. CDR1 is SNHLY, CDR2 FYNNEI, per germline. CDR3 DNA: TGTGCCACTGGACAGGGTCTCGATCAGCCCCAGCATTTT. Translating gives CATGQGLDQPQHF. Drawing the rest from reference TRBV2 and TRBJ1-5, the complete variable domain is EPEVTQTPSHQVTQMGQEVILRCVPISNHLYFYWYRQILGQKVEFLVSFYNNEISEKSEIFDDQFSVERPDGSNFTLKIRSTKLEDSAMYFCATGQGLDQPQHFGDGTRLSIL.

This rearrangement joins TRBV5-6 to TRBJ2-4; 7 bases line up with TRBD2. Germline V CDR1 and CDR2: SGHDT, YYEEEE. This CDR3 has 16 residues. V was clipped by 1 base and J by 3 bases; unmatched bases: 7. The CDR3 reads CASSLLSPSGKNIQYF. CDR3 nucleotides: TGTGCCAGCAGCTTGTTGTCCCCTAGCGGCAAAAACATTCAGTACTTC.

V and J are TRBV11-2 and TRBJ2-3; 13 bases are shared with TRBD2. The trim removed 6 bases at V and 6 bases at J, leaving 9 bases unmatched. Germline values: CDR1 SGHAT, CDR2 FQNNGV. The CDR3 is 16 amino acids. The CDR3 loop is CASRRLAGGLRDTQYF. In DNA form, the CDR3 reads TGTGCCAGCAGGCGACTAGCGGGGGGCCTCAGGGATACGCAGTATTTT. Based on the CDR3 plus reference TRBV11-2 and TRBJ2-3, the full variable domain is EAGVAQSPRYKIIEKRQSVAFWCNPISGHATLYWYQQILGQGPKLLIQFQNNGVVDDSQLPKDRFSAERLKGVDSTLKIQPAKLEDSAVYLCASRRLAGGLRDTQYFGPGTRLTVL.

With respect to this clone: Relative to the germline gene, one junction end is altered; a read error may explain this. The CDR3 DNA reads TGTGCTAGCAGCTTAGAATGGGGGGATACGCAGTATTTT. It codes for CASSLEWGDTQYF. The V gene is TRBV7-7, the J gene TRBJ2-3, with D perhaps TRBD1 or TRBD2 (5 bases each). CDR1 SSHAT and CDR2 FNYEAQ come from the germline V gene (reference sequence). The CDR3 has 13 residues.

V usage is TRBV9 and J usage is TRBJ1-1, with TRBD1 as a possible D gene (5 bases). Trimming cost V 4 bases and J 1 base, with 14 bases left between them. The CDR3 sequence is 15 residues long. From germline, CDR1 is SGDLS and CDR2 YYNGEE. The CDR3 reads CASSQEGHANTEAFF. The CDR3 DNA reads TGTGCCAGCAGCCAGGAGGGGCACGCGAACACTGAAGCTTTCTTT.